This T cell receptor (beta chain) was obtained from a study of blood T cell repertoires in COVID-19. Original handling: Amplification from reference gene primers served as the basis for estimated nucleated cell counts. Assay: immunoSEQ multiplex PCR; the TCRdb copy retains only in-frame clones and omits some. The V and J calls and clone size come from that table; D and trimming were worked out from the DNA. Among around 300,000 clones, roughly 87% were seen once, and the ten largest hold approximately 2%. Between the trimmed V and J ends, which lost 2 bases and 7 bases, there was a span of 15 bases. CDR3 length: 16 residues. Germline CDR1 and CDR2: KGHSH and LQKENI.

This TCR was sampled from a man in his late teens or twenties with active or convalescent COVID-19. The chain combines TRBV18 with TRBJ1-6; D unclear. Sequencing was performed on peripheral blood. The CDR3 DNA is TGTGCCAGCTCACCAAGGCTTAAAACGGGGAATTCACCCCTCCACTTT. Translation gives CASSPRLKTGNSPLHF.